This T cell receptor (beta chain) was identified in a study of blood T cell repertoires in COVID-19. Across the whole study: Italy, Spain and the United States were the sources of the convalescent and acute COVID-19 samples. PBMCs, B-cell-depleted T cells, or T cells were the source of the cDNA or gDNA that made up the material.

Germline V gene data show CDR1 as SGHTA and CDR2 as FQGTGA. With V trimmed by 5 bases and J by 4 bases, 2 bases remained unmatched. The CDR3 contains 13 residues. Original processing notes: How many nucleated cells were present was estimated from reference gene primer amplification. Assay: immunoSEQ multiplex PCR; the TCRdb copy retains only in-frame clones and omits some. V, J and clone size are those of that table, while D and trimming were read from the DNA. The sample shows about 140,000 clones, more than 70% of them seen only once. The sequenced sample consisted of peripheral blood. The clonotype comes from a woman aged 45-60 years with acute or convalescent COVID-19. The chain carries TRBV7-3 and TRBJ2-3; TRBD1 agrees at 8 bases. CDR3 DNA: TGTGCCAGCAGCCGACAGGGGTCAGATACGCAGTATTTT. Amino acids: CASSRQGSDTQYF. Variable domain in full (rest from reference TRBV7-3 and TRBJ2-3): GAGVSQTPSNKVTEKGKYVELRCDPISGHTALYWYRQSLGQGPEFLIYFQGTGAADDSGLPNDRFFAVRPEGSVSTLKIQRTERGDSAVYLCASSRQGSDTQYFGPGTRLTVL.